A single sample is the source of the 10 T cell receptor beta chains below, sequenced in a study of monozygotic twins with inflammatory bowel disease (dated by TCRdb to the late 2010s). Libraries were prepared through 5' RACE. Sequencing was carried out with an Illumina HiSeq 2500. TCRdb reprocessed the reads and lists each CDR3 protein sequence as a single entry, with no DNA. The table for this sample lists about 160,000 distinct CDR3 sequences. The top ten clones comprise over 2.5% of the sample. The sequencing sample was made of blood. These receptors were collected from a human donor with ulcerative colitis or Crohn's disease, or a healthy co-twin of an affected twin (not recorded which).

This rearrangement joins TRBV27 to TRBJ1-2. The CDR3 contains 15 residues. CDR1 MNHEY and CDR2 SMNVEV come from the germline V gene (reference sequence). CDR3 sequence reads: CASSRGARGGYGYTF.

This chain uses TRBV7-3 with TRBJ1-1. The CDR3 has 12 amino acids. CDR1 and CDR2 (germline): SGHTA, FQGTGA. The CDR3 sequence: CASSFTGTEAFF.

The chain couples TRBV4-3 to TRBJ2-7; no DNA is available, so the TRBD1 call from TCRdb remains unchecked. This CDR3 has 15 amino acids. Per the germline V gene, CDR1 is LGHNA and CDR2 is YSLEER. The CDR3 is CASSQDWTGPYEQYF.

This chain connects TRBV3-1 to TRBJ2-7; TCRdb's D call, TRBD1, is unchecked because there is no DNA. CDR3 size: 15 residues. Per germline, CDR1 LGHDT and CDR2 YNNKEL (reference sequence). The CDR3 loop reads CASSEGAAAPYEQYF.

The rearrangement links TRBV5-4 to TRBJ1-4; TCRdb's D call of TRBD1 is untestable without DNA. The germline V gene encodes CDR1 SGHNT and CDR2 YYREEE (reference sequence). The CDR3 covers 14 residues. The CDR3 protein is CASSPRGTNEKLFF.

The rearrangement joins TRBV28 to TRBJ2-5; TCRdb reports TRBD2, a call that lacks DNA to check it against. Germline CDR1 is MDHEN and CDR2 is SYDVKM. The CDR3 has 17 amino acids. CDR3 residues: CASSSQGERTLQETQYF.

The chain carries TRBV4-2 and TRBJ2-3; TCRdb reports TRBD2, a call that lacks DNA to check it against. Germline V CDR1 and CDR2: LGHNA, YNFKEQ. CDR3 size: 15 residues. CDR3 loop: CASRRAGGLPDTQYF.

V is TRBV6-6 and J is TRBJ1-1; TCRdb reports TRBD1, a call that lacks DNA to check it against. The CDR3 is made up of 12 amino acids. CDR1 is MNHNY, CDR2 SVGAGI, per germline (reference sequence). CDR3 protein: CASGQVATEAFF.

V usage is TRBV7-2 and J usage is TRBJ1-1. This CDR3 is built from 15 residues. In germline, CDR1 is SGHTA, CDR2 FQGNSA. The CDR3 sequence is CASSLYSGENTEAFF.

The rearrangement joins TRBV15 to TRBJ1-1. This CDR3 spans 15 amino acids. Germline-derived CDR1 and CDR2 are LNHNV and YYDKDF (reference sequence). The CDR3 reads CATSRDKRAHTEAFF.